This T cell receptor (beta chain) was documented in a study of cytomegalovirus exposure and HLA in healthy donors. Broader study findings: About 87% or about 30% of the time was how often most TCR beta V segments were productive, according to an earlier analysis. A later examination showed that TCR association rates differed by HLA locus, with DRB1 most and HLA-C fewest. Of the V segments, some could not be distinguished, including TRBV6-2 and TRBV6-3, and were excluded.

Note on this clone: The target antigen is unknown.

The V gene's germline CDR1 is SNHLY and CDR2 FYNNEI. The CDR3 loop spans 14 amino acids. The junction had 7 bases not matched to a gene; V was cut back by 6 bases and J by 4 bases. The PCR had 60 Vbeta and 13 Jbeta primers. Here immunoSEQ multiplex PCR was the method, and the copy in TCRdb shows in-frame clones only, minus some. Among fewer than 250,000 clones, roughly four fifths were seen once, and the ten largest hold 1.1% to 1.5%. This chain uses TRBV2 with TRBJ1-1, with 8 bases fitting TRBD1. The sequence derives from a girl between 10 and 17 years old in good health and CMV-seronegative. Sequencing was done on a sample of PBMCs. The CDR3 DNA reads TGTGCCAGCAGGAGGGGACAGGCCCCCACTGAAGCTTTCTTT. Translating gives CASRRGQAPTEAFF.